Below, 3 T cell receptor beta chains from the same sample are listed, as sequenced in a study of shared clonotypes between healthy human individuals. Produced via immunoSEQ multiplex PCR; TCRdb's table is partial and in-frame only. The table has 2,500,000 or so clones, 93% seen once. The sequencing input was naive CD4+ T cells from PBMCs. Subset indicated: CD45RA+ positively selected. The receptors here all came from a man aged 18 to 35 in good health. Some clones in this sample may be carry-over from other donors' samples.

On this clone: The same CDR3 is also encoded by other DNA sequences in this sample. V is TRBV28 and J is TRBJ1-2; D gene ambiguous. This CDR3 is built from 13 residues. Trimming removed 3 bases from V and 2 bases from J, with 7 bases in between. Germline values: CDR1 MDHEN, CDR2 SYDVKM. The CDR3 loop is CASSLNPNYGYTF. The CDR3 region has the DNA TGTGCCAGCAGTTTGAACCCAAACTATGGCTACACCTTC.

The rearrangement joins TRBV28 to TRBJ2-5; D is possibly TRBD2 (5 bases). The CDR3 consists of 15 residues. Germline V CDR1 and CDR2: MDHEN, SYDVKM. Trimming took 6 bases from V and 2 from J, leaving 16 bases between them. The CDR3 loop reads CASSLPPSGQETQYF. For the CDR3, the DNA is TGTGCCAGCAGCCTACCACCAAGCGGACAAGAGACCCAGTACTTC. Full variable domain (rest looked up from reference TRBV28 and TRBJ2-5): DVKVTQSSRYLVKRTGEKVFLECVQDMDHENMFWYRQDPGLGLRLIYFSYDVKMKEKGDIPEGYSVSREKKERFSLILESASTNQTSMYLCASSLPPSGQETQYFGPGTRLLVL.

This clone was recorded a few times. This rearrangement joins TRBV30 to TRBJ1-1, with D perhaps TRBD1 (5 bases). Germline CDR1 reads GTSNPN; CDR2 reads SVGIG (reference sequence). This CDR3 has 12 residues. V was trimmed by 0 bases and J by 7 bases, leaving 9 bases between them. The CDR3 spells CAWSVHGGEAFF. CDR3 DNA: TGTGCCTGGAGTGTACACGGGGGTGAAGCTTTCTTT.